This T cell receptor (beta chain) was sequenced during a study of response to subunit inactivated influenza vaccine. Regarding the study as a whole: Authors suggested each seasonal flu vaccination may recruit only limited numbers of new T cells.

This clonotype turned up a few times. Its antigen is still unknown. TCRdb re-called the RT-PCR reads with MiXCR, one entry per CDR3 protein. The data contain 300,000 to 350,000 distinct CDR3 sequences, around 20% of them singletons. V was pared by 1 base and J by 3 bases, with 6 bases of the junction left unmatched. This CDR3 region has 17 residues. CDR1 and CDR2 (germline): SGHDN, FVKESK. The chain has TRBV14 and TRBJ2-1, with 10 bases identical to TRBD2. The sequence derives from a man between 50 and 75 years old who received an inactivated influenza vaccine. Sample: PBMCs from blood, taken approximately 20 months after vaccination. CDR3 protein: CASSQVPGLALYNEQFF. The CDR3 nucleotides read TGTGCCAGCAGCCAAGTCCCGGGACTAGCGCTCTACAATGAGCAGTTCTTC.